This T cell receptor (beta chain) stems from a study of T-cell memory formation after mild COVID-19. Looking at the study overall: Largely, TCR clusters stayed within a single donor.

TCRdb analysed the 5' RACE reads with MiXCR anew, one entry per CDR3 protein. The sample lists hundreds of thousands of distinct CDR3 sequences, less than 25% occurring once. Details on this clonotype: Its antigen is still unknown.

Study observations and caveats: Memory sampled before infection contained some responding clones, suggesting cross-reactive memory joined. Clones contracting across day 15 to 85 had a balanced CD4/CD8 profile; later expanding clones leaned CD4+. The CD4+ clones that contracted clustered mainly within CM and EM, and the CD8+ clones concentrated in EMRA.

The CDR3 extends over 15 amino acids. Trimming cost V 3 bases and J 5 bases, with 16 bases left between them. In germline, CDR1 is KGHSH, CDR2 LQKENI. The genes are TRBV18 and TRBJ2-5, with D possibly TRBD2 on 6 matching bases. The clonotype was recovered from an adult woman who had mild COVID-19 (a few samples of this study predate the infection). Cell type and time point are not known. The sequenced material came from PBMCs or a T cell subset sorted from them (not recorded which). In DNA, the CDR3 is TGTGCCAGCTCACCGTCTCGGAGGGTGGTGGAGACCCAGTACTTC. Translated: CASSPSRRVVETQYF. Full variable domain (missing parts from reference TRBV18 and TRBJ2-5): NAGVMQNPRHLVRRRGQEARLRCSPMKGHSHVYWYRQLPEEGLKFMVYLQKENIIDESGMPKERFSAEFPKEGPSILRIQQVVRGDSAAYFCASSPSRRVVETQYFGPGTRLLVL.